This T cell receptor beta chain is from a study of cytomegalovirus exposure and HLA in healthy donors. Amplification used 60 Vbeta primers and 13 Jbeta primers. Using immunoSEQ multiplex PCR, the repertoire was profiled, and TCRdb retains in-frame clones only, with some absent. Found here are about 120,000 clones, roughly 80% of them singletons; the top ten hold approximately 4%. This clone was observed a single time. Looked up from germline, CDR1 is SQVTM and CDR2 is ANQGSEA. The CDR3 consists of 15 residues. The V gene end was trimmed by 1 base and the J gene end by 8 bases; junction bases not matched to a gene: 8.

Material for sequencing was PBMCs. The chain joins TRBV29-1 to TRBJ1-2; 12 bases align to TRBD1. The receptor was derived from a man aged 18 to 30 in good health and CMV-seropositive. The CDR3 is CSVEVGTGGAGGYTF. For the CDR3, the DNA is TGCAGCGTTGAAGTCGGGACAGGGGGCGCAGGGGGCTACACCTTC.